The clone carrying this T cell receptor (beta chain) was detected a few times. No antigen is known for it. These data belong to a study of graft-versus-host responses after intestinal transplantation. About the study: Multivisceral, liver-intestinal, or isolated intestinal grafts went to recipients. Study findings and constraints: Allografts carried high graft-versus-host to host-versus-graft clonal ratios in patients having graft-donor T cell macrochimerism.

V was shortened by 4 bases and J by 3 bases, with 7 bases between the two germline ends. Germline V gives CDR1 SGHRS, CDR2 YFSETQ. This CDR3 region has 12 residues. Data came from immunoSEQ multiplex PCR; TCRdb stores just in-frame clones and leaves some out. The sample includes around 89,000 clones, 85% to 95% of them seen just once. The sequence was obtained from a human donor who was the organ donor for an intestinal transplant. This sequence joins TRBV5-1 and TRBJ1-2; D gene unclear. The source was unstimulated CD8+ T cells sorted from spleen or lymph node cells, collected before transplant. CDR3 in amino acids: CASSGEYYGYTF. CDR3 DNA sequence: TGCGCCAGCAGCGGGGAGTACTATGGCTACACCTTC.